The sequence of this TCR beta chain was determined in a study of blood T cell repertoires in COVID-19. Overall study context: T cells, B-cell-depleted T cells, or PBMCs provided the cDNA or gDNA that served as material.

J gave up 4 bases and V 2 bases, and 3 bases lay outside the gene matches. In germline, CDR1 is MGHRA, CDR2 YSYEKL. This CDR3 has 15 residues. Sequenced by immunoSEQ multiplex PCR; TCRdb stores in-frame clones only, minus some. The sample has 180,000 or so clones; roughly 89% are singletons. This sequence joins TRBV4-1 and TRBJ2-3, with 10 bases aligning to TRBD2. The specimen was peripheral blood. The receptor comes from a middle-aged man with acute or convalescent COVID-19. CDR3 residues: CASSQRLAGADTQYF. The CDR3 DNA reads TGCGCCAGCAGCCAAAGGCTAGCGGGGGCAGATACGCAGTATTTT.